The subject of this entry is one T cell receptor (beta chain). Its antigen is currently unknown. These data come from a study of cytomegalovirus exposure and HLA in healthy donors. Study details: The early release's HLA-typed donors yielded 78 million or so unique TCRs.

Researchers ran the PCR with 60 Vbeta and 13 Jbeta primers. Assay used: immunoSEQ multiplex PCR; TCRdb lists only in-frame clones, some missing. The table includes about 240,000 clones, 82% detected once. Study findings and constraints: Reportedly, HLA-A and HLA-B alleles of most subjects were accurately predicted from TCR beta. Testing in vitro showed a few CMV-associated chains specific for CMV antigens.

Sequenced: PBMCs. The clonotype originates from a woman aged 40 to 49 in good health and CMV-seropositive.

CDR3 loop: CASTLLTGANEAFF. The CDR3 DNA is TGTGCCAGCACCCTTCTTACAGGGGCTAATGAAGCTTTCTTT. The V and J genes are TRBV5-5 and TRBJ1-1; 7 nucleotides agree with TRBD1. J was trimmed by 7 bases and V by 6 bases; bases with no gene match: 12. The germline V gene has CDR1 SGHKS and CDR2 YYEKEE (reference sequence). CDR3 size: 14 residues.